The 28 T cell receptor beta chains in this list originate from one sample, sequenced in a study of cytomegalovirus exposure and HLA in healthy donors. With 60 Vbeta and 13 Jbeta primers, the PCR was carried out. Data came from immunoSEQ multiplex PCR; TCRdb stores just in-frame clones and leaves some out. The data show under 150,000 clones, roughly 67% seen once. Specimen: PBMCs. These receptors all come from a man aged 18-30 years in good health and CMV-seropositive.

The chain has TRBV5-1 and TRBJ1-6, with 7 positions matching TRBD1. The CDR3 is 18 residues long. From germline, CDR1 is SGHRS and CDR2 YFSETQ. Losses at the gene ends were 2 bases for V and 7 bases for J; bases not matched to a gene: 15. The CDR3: CASSFRQGGREWNSPLHF. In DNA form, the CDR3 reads TGCGCCAGCAGCTTTAGGCAAGGGGGCAGGGAGTGGAATTCACCCCTCCACTTT. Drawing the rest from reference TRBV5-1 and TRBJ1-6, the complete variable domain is KAGVTQTPRYLIKTRGQQVTLSCSPISGHRSVSWYQQTPGQGLQFLFEYFSETQRNKGNFPGRFSGRQFSNSRSEMNVSTLELGDSALYLCASSFRQGGREWNSPLHFGNGTRLTVT.

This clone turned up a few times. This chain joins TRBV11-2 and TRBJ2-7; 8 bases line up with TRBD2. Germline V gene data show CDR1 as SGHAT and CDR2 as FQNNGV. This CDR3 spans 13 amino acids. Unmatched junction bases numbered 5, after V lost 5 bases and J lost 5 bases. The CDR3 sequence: CASSTGGRNEQYV. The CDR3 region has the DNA TGTGCCAGCAGCACGGGGGGGCGGAACGAGCAGTACGTC.

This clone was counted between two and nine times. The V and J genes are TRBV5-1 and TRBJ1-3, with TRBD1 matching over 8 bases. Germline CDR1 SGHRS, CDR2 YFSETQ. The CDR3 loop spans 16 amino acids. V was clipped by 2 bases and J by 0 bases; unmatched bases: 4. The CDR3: CASSFQGASSGNTIYF. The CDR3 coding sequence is TGCGCCAGCAGCTTTCAGGGGGCTTCCTCTGGAAACACCATATATTTT.

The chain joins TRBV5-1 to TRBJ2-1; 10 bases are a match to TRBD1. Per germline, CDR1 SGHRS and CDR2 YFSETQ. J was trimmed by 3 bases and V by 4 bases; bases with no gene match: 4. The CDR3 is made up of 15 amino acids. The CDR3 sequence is CASSPGQGNYNEQFF. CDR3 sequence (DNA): TGCGCCAGCAGCCCGGGACAGGGGAACTACAATGAGCAGTTCTTC.

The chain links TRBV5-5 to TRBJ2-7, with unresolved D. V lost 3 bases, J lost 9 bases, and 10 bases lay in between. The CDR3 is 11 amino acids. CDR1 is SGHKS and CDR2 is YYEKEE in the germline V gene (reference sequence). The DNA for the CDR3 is TGTGCCAGCAGCTACCCTGGGCCGCAGTACTTC. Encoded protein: CASSYPGPQYF.

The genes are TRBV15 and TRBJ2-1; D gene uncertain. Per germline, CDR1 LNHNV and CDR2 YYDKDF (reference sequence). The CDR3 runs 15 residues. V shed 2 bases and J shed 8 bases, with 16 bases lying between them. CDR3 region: CATSRKLNGGHEQFF. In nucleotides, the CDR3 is TGTGCCACCAGCAGAAAACTAAACGGTGGTCATGAGCAGTTCTTC.

The CDR3 DNA follows: TGTGCCAGCAGTTTACTGGGGGCGACTGAAGCTTTCTTT. Amino acids: CASSLLGATEAFF. The V gene is TRBV28, the J gene TRBJ1-1, with a tentative D call TRBD1 (6 bases). V lost 2 bases and J 5 bases, leaving 9 bases between the germline ends. The germline V gene has CDR1 MDHEN and CDR2 SYDVKM. This CDR3 has 13 residues.

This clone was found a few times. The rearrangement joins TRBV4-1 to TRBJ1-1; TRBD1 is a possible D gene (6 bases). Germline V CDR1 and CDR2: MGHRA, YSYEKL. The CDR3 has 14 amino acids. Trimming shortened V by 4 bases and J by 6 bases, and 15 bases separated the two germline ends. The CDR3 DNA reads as TGCGCCAGCAGCCTGGGCTTTGGGGGCTCTGAAGCTTTCTTT. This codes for CASSLGFGGSEAFF.

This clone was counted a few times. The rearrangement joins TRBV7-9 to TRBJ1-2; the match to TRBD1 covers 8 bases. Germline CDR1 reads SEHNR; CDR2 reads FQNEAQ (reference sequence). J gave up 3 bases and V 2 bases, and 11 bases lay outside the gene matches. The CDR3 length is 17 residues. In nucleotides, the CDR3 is TGTGCCAGCAGCTTAAGGCCAGGGGGCGTTTTGGACTATGGCTACACCTTC. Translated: CASSLRPGGVLDYGYTF.

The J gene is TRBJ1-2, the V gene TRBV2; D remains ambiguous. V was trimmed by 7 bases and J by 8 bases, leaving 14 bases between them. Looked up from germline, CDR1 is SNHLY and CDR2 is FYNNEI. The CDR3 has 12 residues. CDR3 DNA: TGTGCCAGCACGCCTTCCACGGAGGGCTACACCTTC. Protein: CASTPSTEGYTF.

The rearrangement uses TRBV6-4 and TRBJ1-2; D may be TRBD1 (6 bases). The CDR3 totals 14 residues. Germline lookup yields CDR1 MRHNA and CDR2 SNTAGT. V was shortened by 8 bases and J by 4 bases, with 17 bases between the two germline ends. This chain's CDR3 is CASRPGGGPYGYTF. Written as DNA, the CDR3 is TGTGCCAGCCGACCCGGGGGGGGCCCCTATGGCTACACCTTC.

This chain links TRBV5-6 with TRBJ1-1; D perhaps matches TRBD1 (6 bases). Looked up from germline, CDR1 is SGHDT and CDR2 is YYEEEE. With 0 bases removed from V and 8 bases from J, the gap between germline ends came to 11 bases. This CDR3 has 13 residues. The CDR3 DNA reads TGTGCCAGCAGCTTGGTGATTCAGGGGGAAGCTTTCTTT. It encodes CASSLVIQGEAFF. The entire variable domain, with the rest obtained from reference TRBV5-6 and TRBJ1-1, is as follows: DAGVTQSPTHLIKTRGQQVTLRCSPKSGHDTVSWYQQALGQGPQFIFQYYEEEERQRGNFPDRFSGHQFPNYSSELNVNALLLGDSALYLCASSLVIQGEAFFGQGTRLTVV.

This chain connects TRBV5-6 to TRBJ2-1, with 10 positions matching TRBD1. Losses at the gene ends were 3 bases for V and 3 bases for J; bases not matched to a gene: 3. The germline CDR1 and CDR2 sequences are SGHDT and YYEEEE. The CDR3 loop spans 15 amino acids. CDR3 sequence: CASSWDRGIYNEQFF. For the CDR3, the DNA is TGTGCCAGCAGCTGGGACAGGGGAATCTACAATGAGCAGTTCTTC.

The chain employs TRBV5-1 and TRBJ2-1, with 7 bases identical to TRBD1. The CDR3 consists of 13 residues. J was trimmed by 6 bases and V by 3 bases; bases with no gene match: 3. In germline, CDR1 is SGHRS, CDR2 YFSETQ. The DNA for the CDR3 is TGCGCCAGCAGCTACTCAGGGGGCAATGAGCAGTTCTTC. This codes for CASSYSGGNEQFF.

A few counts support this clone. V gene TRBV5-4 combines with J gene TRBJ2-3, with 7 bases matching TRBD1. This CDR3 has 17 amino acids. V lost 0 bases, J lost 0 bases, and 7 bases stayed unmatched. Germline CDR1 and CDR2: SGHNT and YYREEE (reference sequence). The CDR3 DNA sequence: TGTGCCAGCAGCTTGGCCGGGCACAGGGGAAGCACAGATACGCAGTATTTT. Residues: CASSLAGHRGSTDTQYF.

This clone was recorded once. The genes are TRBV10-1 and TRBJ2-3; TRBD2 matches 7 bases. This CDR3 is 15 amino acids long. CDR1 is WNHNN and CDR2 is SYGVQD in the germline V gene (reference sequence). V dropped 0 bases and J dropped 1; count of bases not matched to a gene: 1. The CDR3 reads CASSESLAGTDTQYF. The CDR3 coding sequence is TGCGCCAGCAGTGAGTCCCTAGCGGGCACAGATACGCAGTATTTT.

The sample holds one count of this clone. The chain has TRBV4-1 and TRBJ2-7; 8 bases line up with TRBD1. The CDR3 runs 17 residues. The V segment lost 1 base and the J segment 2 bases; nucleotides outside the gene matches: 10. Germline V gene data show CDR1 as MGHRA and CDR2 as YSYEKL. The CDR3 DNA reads TGCGCCAGCAGCCAAGGTAGGACAGGGCAAGCTACCTACGAGCAGTACTTC. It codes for CASSQGRTGQATYEQYF.

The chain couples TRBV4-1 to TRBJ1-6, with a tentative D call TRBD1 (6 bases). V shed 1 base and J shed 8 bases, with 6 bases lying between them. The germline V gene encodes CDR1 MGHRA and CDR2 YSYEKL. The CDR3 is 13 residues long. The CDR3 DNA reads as TGCGCCAGCAGCCAAGGGACAGATTCACCCCTCCACTTT. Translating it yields CASSQGTDSPLHF.

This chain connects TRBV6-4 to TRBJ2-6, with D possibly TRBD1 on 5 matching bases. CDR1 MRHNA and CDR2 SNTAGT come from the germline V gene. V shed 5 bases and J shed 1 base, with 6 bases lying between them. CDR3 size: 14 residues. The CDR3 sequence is CASSQGSGANVLTF. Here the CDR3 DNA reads TGTGCCAGCAGTCAGGGATCTGGGGCCAACGTCCTGACTTTC.

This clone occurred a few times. The CDR3 nucleotides read TGTGCCAGCAGTTACAGTCCCGCCTACGAGCAGTACTTC. Protein: CASSYSPAYEQYF. V and J are TRBV6-5 and TRBJ2-5; D gene ambiguous. The DNA end lines up better with TRBJ2-7; the J call may be wrong. CDR3 length equals 13 residues. CDR1 is MNHEY, CDR2 SVGAGI, per germline.

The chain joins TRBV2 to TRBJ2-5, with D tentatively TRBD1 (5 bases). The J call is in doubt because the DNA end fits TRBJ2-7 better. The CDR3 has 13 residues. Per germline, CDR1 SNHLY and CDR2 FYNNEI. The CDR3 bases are TGTGCCAGCAGTTCAGGGTCTTACTACGAGCAGTACTTC. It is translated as CASSSGSYYEQYF.

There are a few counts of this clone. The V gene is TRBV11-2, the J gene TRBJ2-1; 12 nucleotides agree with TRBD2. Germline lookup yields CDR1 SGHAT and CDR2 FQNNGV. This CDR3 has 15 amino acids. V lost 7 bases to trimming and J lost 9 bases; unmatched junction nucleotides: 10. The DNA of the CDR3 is TGTGCCAGCAAAGTCGGACTAGCGGGGCGGGGTGAGCAGTTCTTC. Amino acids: CASKVGLAGRGEQFF.

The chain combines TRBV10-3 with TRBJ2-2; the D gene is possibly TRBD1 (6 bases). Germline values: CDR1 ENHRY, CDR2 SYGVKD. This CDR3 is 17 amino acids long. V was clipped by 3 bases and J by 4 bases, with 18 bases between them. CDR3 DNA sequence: TGTGCCATCAGTGAAACACCAGGAGAACAGGGCACCGGGGAGCTGTTTTTT. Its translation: CAISETPGEQGTGELFF.

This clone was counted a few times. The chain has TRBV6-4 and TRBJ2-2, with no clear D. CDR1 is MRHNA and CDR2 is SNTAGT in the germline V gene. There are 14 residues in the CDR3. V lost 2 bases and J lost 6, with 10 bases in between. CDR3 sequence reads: CASSDLIYSGELFF. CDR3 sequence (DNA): TGTGCCAGCAGTGACCTAATCTACTCCGGGGAGCTGTTTTTT.

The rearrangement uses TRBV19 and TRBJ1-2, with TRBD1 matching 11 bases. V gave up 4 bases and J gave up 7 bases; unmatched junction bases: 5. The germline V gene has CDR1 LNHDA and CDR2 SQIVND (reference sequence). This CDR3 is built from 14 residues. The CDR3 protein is CASSTGQGESGYTF. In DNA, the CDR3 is TGTGCCAGTAGTACGGGACAGGGGGAAAGTGGCTACACCTTC.

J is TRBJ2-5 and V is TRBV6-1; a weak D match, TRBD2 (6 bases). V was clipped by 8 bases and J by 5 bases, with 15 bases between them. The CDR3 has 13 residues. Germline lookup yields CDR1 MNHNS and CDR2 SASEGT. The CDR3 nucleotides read TGTGCCAGCTCCGCGGGGTTCGAGGAGACCCAGTACTTC. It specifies CASSAGFEETQYF.

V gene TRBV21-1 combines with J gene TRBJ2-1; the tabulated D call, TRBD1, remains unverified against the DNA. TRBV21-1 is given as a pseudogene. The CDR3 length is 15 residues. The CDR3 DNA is TGTGCCAGCAGATTACAGGGGGCGGCCTACAATGAGCAGTTCTTC. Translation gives CASRLQGAAYNEQFF.

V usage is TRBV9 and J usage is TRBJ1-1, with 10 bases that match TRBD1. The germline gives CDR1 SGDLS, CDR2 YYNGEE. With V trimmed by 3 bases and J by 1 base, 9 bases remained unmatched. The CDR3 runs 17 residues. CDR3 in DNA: TGTGCCAGCAGCGGATCACGGACAGGGGGGAAGAACACTGAAGCTTTCTTT. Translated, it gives CASSGSRTGGKNTEAFF.